The clone carrying this T cell receptor beta chain was counted ten times or more. Its target is unknown. CDR1 MNHEY and CDR2 SMNVEV come from the germline V gene (reference sequence). Trimming removed 3 bases from V and 7 bases from J, with 7 bases in between. The CDR3 is made up of 13 amino acids. This entry is derived from a study of Graves' ophthalmopathy and Graves' hyperthyroidism. Study findings and constraints: In blood appeared most of the expanded thyroid clonotypes whose frequency exceeded 0.001. Ophthalmopathy and stable hyperthyroidism were discriminated by a 13-signature model, with approximately 88% sensitivity and about 76% specificity.

Among the exclusions were patients with other autoimmune diseases, uncontrolled infections, pregnancy or lactation. The starting material, approximately 10 ml of fresh peripheral blood, provided the PBMCs. The TCR beta CDR3 regions underwent amplification from RNA transcripts. An initial RT-PCR round employing HTBI primers preceded a second-round multiplex PCR. Each CDR3 protein is one row after TCRdb ran MiXCR on the multiplex PCR reads. Of roughly 380,000 distinct CDR3 sequences detected, over 15% appear once; the ten largest clones hold roughly 7%. The TCR comes from a woman between 18 and 30 years old with stable Graves' hyperthyroidism. Sequenced: peripheral blood. The rearrangement uses TRBV27 and TRBJ1-6; unclear D gene. In DNA, the CDR3 is TGTGCCAGCAGTTTTGGTCCGAATTCACCCCTCCACTTT. Its translation is CASSFGPNSPLHF.